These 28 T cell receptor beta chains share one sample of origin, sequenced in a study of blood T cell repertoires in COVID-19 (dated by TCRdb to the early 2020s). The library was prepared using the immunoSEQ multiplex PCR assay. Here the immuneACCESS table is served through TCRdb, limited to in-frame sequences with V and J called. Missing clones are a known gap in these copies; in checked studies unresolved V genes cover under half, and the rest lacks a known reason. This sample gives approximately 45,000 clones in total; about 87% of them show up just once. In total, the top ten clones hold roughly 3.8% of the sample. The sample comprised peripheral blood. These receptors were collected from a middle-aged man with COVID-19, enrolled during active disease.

CDR3 sequence (DNA): TGTGCCAGCTCACCACCGGTCAGGGTCCGGGAGGGGGAGCAGTTCTTC. It encodes CASSPPVRVREGEQFF. V usage is TRBV18 and J usage is TRBJ2-1; 8 bases are a match to TRBD2. Germline CDR1 is KGHSH and CDR2 is LQKENI. This CDR3 contains 16 residues. The trim removed 0 bases at V and 10 bases at J, leaving 11 bases unmatched.

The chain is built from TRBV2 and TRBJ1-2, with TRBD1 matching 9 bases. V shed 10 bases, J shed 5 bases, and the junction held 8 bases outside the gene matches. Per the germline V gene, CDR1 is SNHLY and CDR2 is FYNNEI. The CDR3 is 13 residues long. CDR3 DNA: TGTGCCATTCCGGACAGGGGTGGGTATGGCTACACCTTC. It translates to CAIPDRGGYGYTF.

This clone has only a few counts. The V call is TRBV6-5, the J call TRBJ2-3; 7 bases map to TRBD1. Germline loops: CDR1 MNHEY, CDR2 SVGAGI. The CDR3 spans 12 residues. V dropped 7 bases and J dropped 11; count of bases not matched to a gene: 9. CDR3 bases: TGTGCCAGCACGGACAGGCGAGAAATGCAGTATTTT. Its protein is CASTDRREMQYF.

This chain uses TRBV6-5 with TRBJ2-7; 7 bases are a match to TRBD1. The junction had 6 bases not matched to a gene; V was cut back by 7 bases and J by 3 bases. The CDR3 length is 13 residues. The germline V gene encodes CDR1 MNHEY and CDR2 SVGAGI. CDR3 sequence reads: CASTSPGGYEQYF. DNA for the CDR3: TGTGCCAGCACCTCGCCAGGGGGCTACGAGCAGTACTTC.

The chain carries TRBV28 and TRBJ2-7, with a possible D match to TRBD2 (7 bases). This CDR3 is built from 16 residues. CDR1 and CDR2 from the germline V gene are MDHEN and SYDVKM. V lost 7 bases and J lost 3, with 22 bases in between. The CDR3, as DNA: TGTGCCAGCAACGGATTGGCGGGGGCCTTACTCTACGAGCAGTACTTC. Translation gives CASNGLAGALLYEQYF.

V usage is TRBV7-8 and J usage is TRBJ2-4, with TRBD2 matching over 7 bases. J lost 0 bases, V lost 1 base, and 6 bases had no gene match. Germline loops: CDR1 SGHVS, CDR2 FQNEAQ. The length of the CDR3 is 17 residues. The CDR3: CASSLGRGSLAKNIQYF. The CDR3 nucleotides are TGTGCCAGCAGCTTAGGGCGGGGGTCACTAGCCAAAAACATTCAGTACTTC. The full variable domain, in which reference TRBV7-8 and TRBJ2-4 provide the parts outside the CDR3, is GAGVSQSPRYKVAKRGQDVALRCDPISGHVSLFWYQQALGQGPEFLTYFQNEAQLDKSGLPSDRFFAERPEGSVSTLKIQRTQQEDSAVYLCASSLGRGSLAKNIQYFGAGTRLSVL.

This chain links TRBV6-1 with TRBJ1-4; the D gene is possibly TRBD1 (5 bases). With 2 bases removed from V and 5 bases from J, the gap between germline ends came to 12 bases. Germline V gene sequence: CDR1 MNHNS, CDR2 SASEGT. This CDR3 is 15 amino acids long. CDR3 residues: CASSEIPRGNEKLFF. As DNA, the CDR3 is TGTGCCAGCAGTGAAATCCCCCGGGGGAATGAAAAACTGTTTTTT.

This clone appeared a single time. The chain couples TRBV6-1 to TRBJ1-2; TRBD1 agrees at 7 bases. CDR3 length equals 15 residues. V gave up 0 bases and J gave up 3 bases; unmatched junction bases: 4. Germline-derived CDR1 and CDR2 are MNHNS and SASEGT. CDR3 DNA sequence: TGTGCCAGCAGTGAAGCCACAGGGGCGGACTATGGCTACACCTTC. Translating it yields CASSEATGADYGYTF.

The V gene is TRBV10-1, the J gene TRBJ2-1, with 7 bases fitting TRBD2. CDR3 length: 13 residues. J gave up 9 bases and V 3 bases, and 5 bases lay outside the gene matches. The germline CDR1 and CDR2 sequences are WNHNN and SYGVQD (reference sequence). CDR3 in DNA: TGCGCCAGCAGTGACCCGGGACTACCTGAGCAGTTCTTC. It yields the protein CASSDPGLPEQFF.

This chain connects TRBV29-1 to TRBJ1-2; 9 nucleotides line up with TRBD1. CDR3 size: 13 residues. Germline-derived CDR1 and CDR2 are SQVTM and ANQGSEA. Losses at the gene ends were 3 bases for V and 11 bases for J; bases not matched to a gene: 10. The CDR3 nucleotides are TGCAGCGTTGAGGACAGGGGAAAGAGGAGGTACACCTTC. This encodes CSVEDRGKRRYTF.

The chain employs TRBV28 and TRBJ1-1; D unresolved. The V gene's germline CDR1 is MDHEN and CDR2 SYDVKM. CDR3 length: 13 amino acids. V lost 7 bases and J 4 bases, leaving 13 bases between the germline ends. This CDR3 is CASNSHEGTEAFF. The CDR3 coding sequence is TGTGCCAGCAACTCCCATGAGGGCACTGAAGCTTTCTTT.

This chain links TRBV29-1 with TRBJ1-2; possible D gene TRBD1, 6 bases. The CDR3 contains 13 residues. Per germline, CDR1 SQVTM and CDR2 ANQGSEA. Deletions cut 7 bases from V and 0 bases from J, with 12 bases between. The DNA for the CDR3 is TGCAGCGCAAAGGACAGTGCTAACTATGGCTACACCTTC. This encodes CSAKDSANYGYTF.

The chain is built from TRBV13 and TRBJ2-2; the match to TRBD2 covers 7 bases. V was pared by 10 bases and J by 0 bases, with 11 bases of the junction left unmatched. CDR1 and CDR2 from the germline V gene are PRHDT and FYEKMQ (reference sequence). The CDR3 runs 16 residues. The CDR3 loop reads CATSSSSGSNTGELFF. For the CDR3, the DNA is TGTGCCACCAGTTCGTCTAGCGGATCGAACACCGGGGAGCTGTTTTTT. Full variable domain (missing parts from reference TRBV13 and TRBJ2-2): AAGVIQSPRHLIKEKRETATLKCYPIPRHDTVYWYQQGPGQDPQFLISFYEKMQSDKGSIPDRFSAQQFSDYHSELNMSSLELGDSALYFCATSSSSGSNTGELFFGEGSRLTVL.

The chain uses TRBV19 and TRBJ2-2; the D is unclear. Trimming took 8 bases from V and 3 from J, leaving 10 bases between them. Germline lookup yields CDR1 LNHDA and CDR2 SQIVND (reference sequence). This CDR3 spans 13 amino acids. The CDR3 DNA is TGTGCCAGTCCCTCTCCCTACACCGGGGAGCTGTTTTTT. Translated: CASPSPYTGELFF.

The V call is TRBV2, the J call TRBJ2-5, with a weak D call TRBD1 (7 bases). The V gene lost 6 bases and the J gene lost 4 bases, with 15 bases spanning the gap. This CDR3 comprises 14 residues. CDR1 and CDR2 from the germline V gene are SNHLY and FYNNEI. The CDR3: CASSQNRGGETQYF. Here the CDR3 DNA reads TGTGCCAGCAGCCAAAACAGGGGAGGAGAGACCCAGTACTTC.

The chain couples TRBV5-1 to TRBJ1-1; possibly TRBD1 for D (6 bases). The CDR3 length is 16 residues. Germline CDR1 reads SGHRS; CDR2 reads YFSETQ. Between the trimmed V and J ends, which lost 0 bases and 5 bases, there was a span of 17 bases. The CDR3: CASSLARGGRGTEAFF. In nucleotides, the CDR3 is TGCGCCAGCAGCTTGGCGAGGGGGGGCCGGGGGACTGAAGCTTTCTTT.

CDR3 residues: CASSIDEENTEAFF. The DNA of the CDR3 is TGTGCCAGTAGTATAGATGAGGAGAACACTGAAGCTTTCTTT. This rearrangement joins TRBV19 to TRBJ1-1; D not certain. The CDR3 length is 14 residues. V lost 0 bases to trimming and J lost 1 base, with 6 bases between them. The germline V gene has CDR1 LNHDA and CDR2 SQIVND (reference sequence).

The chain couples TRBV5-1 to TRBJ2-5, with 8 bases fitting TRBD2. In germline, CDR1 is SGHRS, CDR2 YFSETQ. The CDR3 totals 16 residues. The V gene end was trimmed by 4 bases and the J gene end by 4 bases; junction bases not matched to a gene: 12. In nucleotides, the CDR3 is TGCGCCAGCAGCGCCTCTCGGGCGGGGGGTGTAGAGACCCAGTACTTC. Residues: CASSASRAGGVETQYF.

The CDR3 nucleotides are TGTGCCAGCAGCTTAGTCGCGGGTAACGAGCAGTACTTC. It is translated as CASSLVAGNEQYF. This chain links TRBV11-2 with TRBJ2-7; possible D gene TRBD2, 5 bases. The germline V gene encodes CDR1 SGHAT and CDR2 FQNNGV. The CDR3 has 13 amino acids. V lost 1 base to trimming and J lost 5 bases, with 9 bases between them.

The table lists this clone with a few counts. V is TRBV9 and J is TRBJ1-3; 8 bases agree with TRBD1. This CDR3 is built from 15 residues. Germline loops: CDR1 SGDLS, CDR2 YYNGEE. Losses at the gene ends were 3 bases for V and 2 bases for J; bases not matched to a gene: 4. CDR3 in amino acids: CASSAQGAPGNTIYF. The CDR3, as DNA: TGTGCCAGCAGCGCCCAGGGGGCGCCTGGAAACACCATATATTTT.

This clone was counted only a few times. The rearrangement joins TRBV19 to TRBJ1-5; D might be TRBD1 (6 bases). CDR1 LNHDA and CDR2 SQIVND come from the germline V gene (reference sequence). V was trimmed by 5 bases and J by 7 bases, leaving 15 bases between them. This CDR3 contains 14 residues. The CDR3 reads CASSPKAQGQPQHF. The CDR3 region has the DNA TGTGCCAGTAGTCCAAAAGCACAGGGACAGCCCCAGCATTTT.

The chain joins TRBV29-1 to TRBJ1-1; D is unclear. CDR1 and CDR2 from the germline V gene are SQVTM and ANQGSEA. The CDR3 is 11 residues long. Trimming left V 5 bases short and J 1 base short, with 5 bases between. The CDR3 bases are TGCAGCGTTAAGAGGAACACTGAAGCTTTCTTT. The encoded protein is CSVKRNTEAFF.

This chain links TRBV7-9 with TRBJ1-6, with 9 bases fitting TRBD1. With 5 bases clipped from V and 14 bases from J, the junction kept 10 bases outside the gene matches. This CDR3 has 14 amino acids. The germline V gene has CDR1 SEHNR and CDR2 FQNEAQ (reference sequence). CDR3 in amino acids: CASSPPGQGGSLHF. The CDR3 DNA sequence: TGTGCCAGCAGCCCGCCGGGACAGGGAGGATCCCTCCACTTT.

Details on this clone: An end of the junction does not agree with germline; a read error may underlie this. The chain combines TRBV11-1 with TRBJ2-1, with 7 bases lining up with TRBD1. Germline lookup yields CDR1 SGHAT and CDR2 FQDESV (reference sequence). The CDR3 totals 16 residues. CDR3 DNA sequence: TGTGCCAGCACCTTAGGGGACAGTTTCTCCTACAATGAGCAGTTCTTC. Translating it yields CASTLGDSFSYNEQFF. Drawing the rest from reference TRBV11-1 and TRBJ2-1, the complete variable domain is EAEVAQSPRYKITEKSQAVAFWCDPISGHATLYWYRQILGQGPELLVQFQDESVVDDSQLPKDRFSAERLKGVDSTLKIQPAELGDSAMYLCASTLGDSFSYNEQFFGPGTRLTVL.

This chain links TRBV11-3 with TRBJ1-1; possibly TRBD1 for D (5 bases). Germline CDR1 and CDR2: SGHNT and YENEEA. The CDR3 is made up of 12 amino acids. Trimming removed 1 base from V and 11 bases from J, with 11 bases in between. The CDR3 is CASSLAGRAAFF. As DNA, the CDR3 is TGTGCCAGCAGCTTAGCGGGCAGGGCGGCTTTCTTT.

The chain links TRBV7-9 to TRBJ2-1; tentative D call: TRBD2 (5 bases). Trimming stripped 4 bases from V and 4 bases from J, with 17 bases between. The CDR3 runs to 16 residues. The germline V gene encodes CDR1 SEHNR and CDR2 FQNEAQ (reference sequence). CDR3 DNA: TGTGCCAGCAGCTCTCGTCGGACTGTGGGATACAATGAGCAGTTCTTC. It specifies CASSSRRTVGYNEQFF.

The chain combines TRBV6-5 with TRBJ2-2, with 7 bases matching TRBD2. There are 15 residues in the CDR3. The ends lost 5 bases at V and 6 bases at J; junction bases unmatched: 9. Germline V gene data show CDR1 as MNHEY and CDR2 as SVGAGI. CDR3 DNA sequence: TGTGCCAGCAGTACGGACGGCGGGGGACCCGGGGAGCTGTTTTTT. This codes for CASSTDGGGPGELFF.

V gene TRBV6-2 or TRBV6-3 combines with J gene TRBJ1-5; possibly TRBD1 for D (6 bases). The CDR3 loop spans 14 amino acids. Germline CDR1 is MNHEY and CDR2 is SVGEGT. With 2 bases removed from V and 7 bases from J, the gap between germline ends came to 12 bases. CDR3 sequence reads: CASSYGGGGQPQHF. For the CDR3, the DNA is TGTGCCAGCAGTTACGGTGGGGGCGGACAGCCCCAGCATTTT.